This TCR beta chain was sequenced for a study of blood T cells in healthy people across ages. Study-wide points: The study found more naive CD4+ cells and higher diversity in long-lived than aged donors.

Total RNA extracted from each sample amounted to at least 5.5 micrograms. Per germline, CDR1 SNHLY and CDR2 FYNNEI. The CDR3 is 16 amino acids. Trimming stripped 6 bases from V and 2 bases from J, with 18 bases between. A second PCR, run for roughly 6 to 11 cycles, used a sample-barcoded 5' primer plus a J-beta primer mix. Each CDR3 protein is one row after TCRdb ran MiXCR on the 5' RACE reads. The data hold about 1.6 million distinct CDR3 sequences, with 30% to 40% observed a single time. This clonotype was detected ten times or more. Antigen specificity is unknown. This TCR came from a woman younger than 45 in good health. The chain couples TRBV2 to TRBJ2-3, with a tentative D call TRBD1 (6 bases). The sample comprised blood. This CDR3 reads CASSFTQGRVTDTQYF. CDR3 nucleotides: TGTGCCAGCAGCTTTACGCAGGGGCGGGTCACAGATACGCAGTATTTT.